This TCR beta chain was profiled in a study of liver allograft versus peripheral blood T cells. As for the study in general: Comparative analysis was performed on T cell receptor repertoires from transplanted livers and from recipients' peripheral blood.

This clonotype rates as medium-sized. Its antigen is currently unknown. Findings of the study overall: Peripheral blood repertoires reportedly differed from the T cell receptor repertoires found inside liver allografts.

Using its own MiXCR run on the reads, TCRdb lists one record per CDR3 protein. The sample carries under 4,500 distinct CDR3 sequences, approximately 15% recorded once. The source of this sequence is a human patient who had a liver transplant. Some T cells may have originated in the graft donor.

CDR3 in amino acids: CASSLAGDGQNYGYTF. For the CDR3, the DNA is TGTGCCAGCAGCTTAGCTGGGGACGGCCAAAACTATGGCTACACCTTC. The chain carries TRBV7-9 and TRBJ1-2; tentatively, D is TRBD1 (5 bases). This CDR3 is built from 16 residues. The germline V and J ends were trimmed by 0 bases and 2 bases, with 13 bases remaining between them. Per germline, CDR1 SEHNR and CDR2 FQNEAQ (reference sequence).